The TCR beta chain under discussion was sequenced for a study of cytomegalovirus exposure and HLA in healthy donors. This CDR3 spans 16 amino acids. CDR1 is MNHEY, CDR2 SMNVEV, per germline (reference sequence). V was trimmed by 0 bases and J by 1 base, leaving 12 bases between them. Data came from immunoSEQ multiplex PCR; TCRdb stores just in-frame clones and leaves some out. Of 150,000 to 200,000 clones listed, 84% were seen once; the top ten hold roughly 10%. The specimen was PBMCs. The chain couples TRBV27 to TRBJ1-2; weak D call: TRBD1 (6 bases). This receptor was taken from a man aged 25-45 years in good health and CMV-seropositive. The chain's CDR3 is CASSLSEQGGNYGYTF. The CDR3 bases are TGTGCCAGCAGTTTATCCGAACAGGGCGGTAACTATGGCTACACCTTC.